These 19 T cell receptor beta chains were sequenced from one sample in a study of blood T cell repertoires in COVID-19. Some clones are missing from TCRdb's copy, which holds only in-frame ones; the method was immunoSEQ multiplex PCR. The sample carries some 160,000 clones, approximately 80% recorded once. The sequenced material came from peripheral blood. All receptors derive from a human donor in a cohort sampled during active COVID-19.

V usage is TRBV7-2 and J usage is TRBJ2-7; 10 bases map to TRBD1. CDR1 is SGHTA and CDR2 is FQGNSA in the germline V gene. The J segment lost 6 bases and the V segment lost 5 bases, leaving 7 bases of the junction unmatched. The CDR3 extends over 14 amino acids. CDR3 sequence (DNA): TGTGCCAGCAGCCCCCGGGACAGGGGCCTCGAGCAGTACTTC. Its translation: CASSPRDRGLEQYF.

The chain recombines TRBV5-1 with TRBJ1-1; D gene uncertain. The V end was cut by 3 bases, the J end by 2 bases, with 8 bases between. Per germline, CDR1 SGHRS and CDR2 YFSETQ. CDR3 size: 13 residues. The chain's CDR3 is CASSSVTNTEAFF. The CDR3 nucleotides read TGCGCCAGCAGCTCAGTGACAAACACTGAAGCTTTCTTT.

The chain links TRBV11-2 to TRBJ1-2; TRBD1 aligns across 7 bases. This CDR3 has 15 amino acids. The germline V gene has CDR1 SGHAT and CDR2 FQNNGV. The V and J ends lost 3 bases and 4 bases, in that order; junction bases with no gene match: 8. In DNA, the CDR3 is TGTGCCAGCAGCTTTGGAGGGGGCGCGTTCTATGGCTACACCTTC. It codes for CASSFGGGAFYGYTF.

This clone was detected once. This chain joins TRBV16 and TRBJ1-6, with D possibly matching TRBD1 (6 bases). Deletions cut 4 bases from V and 7 bases from J, with 20 bases between. There are 17 residues in the CDR3. Per germline, CDR1 KGHSY and CDR2 FQNENV. The CDR3 nucleotides are TGTGCCAGCAGCCTTCAGACAGGAACCTTGTTAAATTCACCCCTCCACTTT. It yields the protein CASSLQTGTLLNSPLHF.

This clone was recorded only once. This chain links TRBV28 with TRBJ2-1; the match to TRBD2 covers 11 bases. Germline V gene data show CDR1 as MDHEN and CDR2 as SYDVKM. The CDR3 is made up of 15 amino acids. The J segment lost 4 bases and the V segment lost 6 bases, leaving 5 bases of the junction unmatched. The DNA of the CDR3 is TGTGCCAGCAGCCTTAGCGGGAGGGAATACAATGAGCAGTTCTTC. It translates to CASSLSGREYNEQFF.

The chain links TRBV5-5 to TRBJ2-7; 7 nucleotides line up with TRBD1. Germline V gene lookup returns CDR1 SGHKS and CDR2 YYEKEE (reference sequence). After removal of 0 bases from V and 2 bases from J, the junction contained 11 bases not matched to a gene. This CDR3 is 17 amino acids long. Here the CDR3 DNA reads TGTGCCAGCAGCTTGGACAGGGGAGTCCTAACCCCCTACGAGCAGTACTTC. Amino acids: CASSLDRGVLTPYEQYF. Full variable domain (rest looked up from reference TRBV5-5 and TRBJ2-7): DAGVTQSPTHLIKTRGQQVTLRCSPISGHKSVSWYQQVLGQGPQFIFQYYEKEERGRGNFPDRFSARQFPNYSSELNVNALLLGDSALYLCASSLDRGVLTPYEQYFGPGTRLTVT.

The rearrangement uses TRBV9 and TRBJ2-1; D not certain. Germline assignment: CDR1 SGDLS and CDR2 YYNGEE. The CDR3 sequence is 12 residues long. Trimming pared 4 bases from V and 8 bases from J, leaving 10 bases between. In DNA form, the CDR3 reads TGTGCCAGCAGCCTTCTAGGCGATGAGCAGTTCTTC. Protein sequence: CASSLLGDEQFF.

This chain links TRBV15 with TRBJ1-4; tentatively, D is TRBD1 (6 bases). Trimming stripped 0 bases from V and 3 bases from J, with 11 bases between. This CDR3 comprises 16 residues. The germline V gene encodes CDR1 LNHNV and CDR2 YYDKDF (reference sequence). The CDR3 protein is CATSRDVGGPNEKLFF. DNA for the CDR3: TGTGCCACCAGCAGAGATGTTGGGGGCCCTAATGAAAAACTGTTTTTT.

This clone was counted a few times. The chain carries TRBV7-2 and TRBJ2-7; 7 nucleotides agree with TRBD1. This CDR3 contains 15 residues. The V gene end was trimmed by 5 bases and the J gene end by 2 bases; junction bases not matched to a gene: 9. CDR1 SGHTA and CDR2 FQGNSA come from the germline V gene. The CDR3 DNA reads as TGTGCCAGCAGCACCCACGGGACAGACACCTACGAGCAGTACTTC. Translation: CASSTHGTDTYEQYF. Using reference TRBV7-2 and TRBJ2-7 for the parts outside the CDR3, the full variable domain is GAGVSQSPSNKVTEKGKDVELRCDPISGHTALYWYRQSLGQGLEFLIYFQGNSAPDKSGLPSDRFSAERTGGSVSTLTIQRTQQEDSAVYLCASSTHGTDTYEQYFGPGTRLTVT.

The J gene is TRBJ2-5, the V gene TRBV28, with TRBD2 identical over 10 bases. The CDR3 consists of 15 residues. V shed 2 bases, J shed 4 bases, and the junction held 4 bases outside the gene matches. The germline gives CDR1 MDHEN, CDR2 SYDVKM. CDR3 loop: CASSLPSGRRETQYF. The CDR3 DNA reads as TGTGCCAGCAGTTTACCTAGCGGGAGACGAGAGACCCAGTACTTC.

The chain combines TRBV19 with TRBJ2-7; 7 bases match TRBD1. The junction had 5 bases not matched to a gene; V was cut back by 2 bases and J by 1 base. This CDR3 comprises 15 residues. Germline-derived CDR1 and CDR2 are LNHDA and SQIVND (reference sequence). As DNA, the CDR3 is TGTGCCAGTAGTATACGGGGACAGACATCCTACGAGCAGTACTTC. This translates into CASSIRGQTSYEQYF.

The V and J genes are TRBV5-4 and TRBJ2-2; weak D call: TRBD1 (5 bases). Trimming removed 5 bases at V and 5 bases at J, with 16 bases between. The CDR3 has 15 amino acids. Per germline, CDR1 SGHNT and CDR2 YYREEE (reference sequence). CDR3 sequence (DNA): TGTGCCAGCAGTCTGGACCTTTCAGGGACCGGGGAGCTGTTTTTT. It translates to CASSLDLSGTGELFF. Supplemented by reference TRBV5-4 and TRBJ2-2, the full variable domain reads ETGVTQSPTHLIKTRGQQVTLRCSSQSGHNTVSWYQQALGQGPQFIFQYYREEENGRGNFPPRFSGLQFPNYSSELNVNALELDDSALYLCASSLDLSGTGELFFGEGSRLTVL.

The V gene is TRBV19, the J gene TRBJ1-1; 8 bases agree with TRBD1. V trimming: 5 bases; J trimming: 1 base; junction bases outside the gene matches: 6. Germline V gene lookup returns CDR1 LNHDA and CDR2 SQIVND (reference sequence). The CDR3 covers 15 residues. CDR3 nucleotide sequence: TGTGCCAGTAGTCCTCGGACAGGGACGAACACTGAAGCTTTCTTT. Translated, it gives CASSPRTGTNTEAFF. The entire variable domain, with the rest obtained from reference TRBV19 and TRBJ1-1, is as follows: DGGITQSPKYLFRKEGQNVTLSCEQNLNHDAMYWYRQDPGQGLRLIYYSQIVNDFQKGDIAEGYSVSREKKESFPLTVTSAQKNPTAFYLCASSPRTGTNTEAFFGQGTRLTVV.

This sequence joins TRBV18 and TRBJ2-5; 11 positions agree with TRBD1. Germline V gene sequence: CDR1 KGHSH, CDR2 LQKENI. The CDR3 has 15 residues. V dropped 5 bases and J dropped 2; count of bases not matched to a gene: 4. In DNA form, the CDR3 reads TGTGCCAGCTCATGGGACAGGGGGGAACAAGAGACCCAGTACTTC. It specifies CASSWDRGEQETQYF.

The chain recombines TRBV29-1 with TRBJ1-1; TRBD1 agrees at 9 bases. The CDR3 has 13 amino acids. Germline V gene data show CDR1 as SQVTM and CDR2 as ANQGSEA. The V segment lost 6 bases and the J segment 4 bases; nucleotides outside the gene matches: 6. Written as DNA, the CDR3 is TGCAGCGTCGGGACAGGGAGGAGCACTGAAGCTTTCTTT. It codes for CSVGTGRSTEAFF.

DNA of the CDR3: TGTGCCACCAGCCGTGGAGGAGCCAATCAGCCCCAGCATTTT. Translated, it gives CATSRGGANQPQHF. The chain recombines TRBV15 with TRBJ1-5; no reliable D call. In germline, CDR1 is LNHNV, CDR2 YYDKDF (reference sequence). V lost 5 bases, J lost 3 bases, and 11 bases lay in between. This CDR3 is built from 14 residues.

This chain joins TRBV7-2 and TRBJ1-6; D is unresolved. V was shortened by 6 bases and J by 4 bases, with 7 bases between the two germline ends. This CDR3 region has 13 residues. Germline-derived CDR1 and CDR2 are SGHTA and FQGNSA. The CDR3 bases are TGTGCCAGCAGGTTTCCGTATAATTCACCCCTCCACTTT. Protein product: CASRFPYNSPLHF.

The genes are TRBV9 and TRBJ2-3; 8 bases map to TRBD1. Trimming cost V 3 bases and J 0 bases; bases outside gene matches: 6. Germline CDR1 SGDLS, CDR2 YYNGEE. The CDR3 sequence is 16 residues long. The chain's CDR3 is CASSDKDRGSTDTQYF. The CDR3 DNA follows: TGTGCCAGCAGCGATAAAGACAGGGGTAGCACAGATACGCAGTATTTT. Complete variable domain (other parts from reference TRBV9 and TRBJ2-3): DSGVTQTPKHLITATGQRVTLRCSPRSGDLSVYWYQQSLDQGLQFLIQYYNGEERAKGNILERFSAQQFPDLHSELNLSSLELGDSALYFCASSDKDRGSTDTQYFGPGTRLTVL.

This clone appeared a single time. The chain employs TRBV21-1 and TRBJ2-7; no DNA check was done on the table's D call, TRBD2. TRBV21-1 represents a pseudogene. This CDR3 contains 20 residues. Here the CDR3 DNA reads TGTGCCAGCAGCGACTCGGGGGGGTGTGAGGTTCGGATGTCTTGCCACGAGCAGTACTTC. Its protein is CASSDSGGCEVRMSCHEQYF.